One and the same sample provided the 15 T cell receptor beta chains below, sequenced in a study of shared clonotypes between healthy human individuals. It was CD45RO-negative cells, positively selected for CCR7, that made up naive CD8 cells, with terminally differentiated effector memory CD45RA+ cells excluded. Only in-frame clones appear in the TCRdb table, and some are missing; sequencing was by immunoSEQ multiplex PCR. The profile shows 450,000 to 700,000 clones, roughly 95% of them singletons. Sequencing was performed on naive CD8+ T cells sorted from blood. These receptors all come from a woman between 25 and 40 years old in good health.

This clone appeared once. The chain employs TRBV13 and TRBJ1-2; TRBD1 is a possible D gene (5 bases). The germline V and J ends were trimmed by 0 bases and 8 bases, with 10 bases remaining between them. Germline assignment: CDR1 PRHDT and CDR2 FYEKMQ (reference sequence). There are 13 residues in the CDR3. CDR3 DNA: TGTGCCAGCAGCTTAGGCCCGGGGGAAGGCTACACCTTC. This gives the protein CASSLGPGEGYTF.

The sample holds a few counts of this clone. This chain joins TRBV23-1 and TRBJ1-5, with a weak D call TRBD1 (6 bases). TRBV23-1 is flagged as an ORF with uncertain function. The V end was cut by 4 bases, the J end by 4 bases, with 8 bases between. The CDR3 extends over 13 amino acids. The CDR3 region is CASSPQGNQPQHF. The CDR3 DNA is TGCGCCAGCAGTCCACAGGGTAATCAGCCCCAGCATTTT.

The chain uses TRBV5-4 and TRBJ2-1; 10 nucleotides agree with TRBD2. Germline V lookup: CDR1 SGHNT, CDR2 YYREEE (reference sequence). V lost 0 bases to trimming and J lost 7 bases; unmatched junction nucleotides: 7. CDR3 length: 16 amino acids. Here the CDR3 DNA reads TGTGCCAGCAGCTTGGCCAGCGGGGGGGTATTGAATGAGCAGTTCTTC. This sequence encodes CASSLASGGVLNEQFF.

About this clone: The sample contains more than one DNA sequence encoding this CDR3. The genes are TRBV28 and TRBJ2-7, with 9 bases that match TRBD1. This CDR3 is built from 14 residues. CDR1 MDHEN and CDR2 SYDVKM come from the germline V gene. The J segment lost 0 bases and the V segment lost 5 bases, leaving 2 bases of the junction unmatched. The CDR3 DNA reads TGTGCCAGCAGTCCGACAGGGGGCTCCTACGAGCAGTACTTC. Amino acids: CASSPTGGSYEQYF.

With regard to this clone: Other DNA sequences in the sample encode the same CDR3. This rearrangement joins TRBV9 to TRBJ1-1; D may be TRBD1 (5 bases). The germline CDR1 and CDR2 sequences are SGDLS and YYNGEE. The CDR3 spans 13 residues. V dropped 4 bases and J dropped 5 bases, with 12 bases sitting between them. CDR3 nucleotide sequence: TGTGCCAGCAGCCCGGAACCAGGGACTGAAGCTTTCTTT. Its translation: CASSPEPGTEAFF.

The chain uses TRBV19 and TRBJ2-3, with D perhaps TRBD2 (6 bases). Germline loops: CDR1 LNHDA, CDR2 SQIVND (reference sequence). This CDR3 contains 15 residues. V was pared by 9 bases and J by 2 bases, with 18 bases between. The DNA of the CDR3 is TGTGCCAGCAAAGCGACCGGGGACTTCACAGATACGCAGTATTTT. This translates into CASKATGDFTDTQYF.

The chain uses TRBV13 and TRBJ2-1; D is perhaps TRBD2 (6 bases). The CDR3 is 14 amino acids. The ends were cut back, 8 bases at V and 4 bases at J, with 15 bases in the middle. CDR1 and CDR2 (germline): PRHDT, FYEKMQ (reference sequence). The DNA of the CDR3 is TGTGCCAGCCAGGACTACTCCACTTACAATGAGCAGTTCTTC. Translating gives CASQDYSTYNEQFF.

The chain has TRBV19 and TRBJ1-5; 7 nucleotides line up with TRBD1. The CDR3 is 13 residues long. The germline V gene encodes CDR1 LNHDA and CDR2 SQIVND (reference sequence). V was pared by 5 bases and J by 5 bases, with 3 bases of the junction left unmatched. DNA for the CDR3: TGTGCCAGTAGTGGCGGGACAGATCAGCCCCAGCATTTT. Translation: CASSGGTDQPQHF. Full variable domain (missing parts from reference TRBV19 and TRBJ1-5): DGGITQSPKYLFRKEGQNVTLSCEQNLNHDAMYWYRQDPGQGLRLIYYSQIVNDFQKGDIAEGYSVSREKKESFPLTVTSAQKNPTAFYLCASSGGTDQPQHFGDGTRLSIL.

This sequence joins TRBV19 and TRBJ1-5; no definite D call. Germline CDR1 reads LNHDA; CDR2 reads SQIVND (reference sequence). The CDR3 runs to 12 residues. Between the trimmed V and J ends, which lost 5 bases and 9 bases, there was a span of 11 bases. CDR3 in DNA: TGTGCCAGTAGTTTTCAGTCCCGGCCCCAGCATTTT. It codes for CASSFQSRPQHF. Full variable domain (outside the CDR3, taken from reference TRBV19 and TRBJ1-5): DGGITQSPKYLFRKEGQNVTLSCEQNLNHDAMYWYRQDPGQGLRLIYYSQIVNDFQKGDIAEGYSVSREKKESFPLTVTSAQKNPTAFYLCASSFQSRPQHFGDGTRLSIL.

This clone was observed a single time. V and J are TRBV28 and TRBJ2-5; 10 bases are shared with TRBD2. Germline CDR1 and CDR2: MDHEN and SYDVKM. This CDR3 is 15 amino acids long. J lost 3 bases, V lost 5 bases, and 6 bases had no gene match. The CDR3 nucleotides read TGTGCCAGCAGTCCACTAGCGGGACTTGAAGAGACCCAGTACTTC. This codes for CASSPLAGLEETQYF.

This sequence joins TRBV27 and TRBJ1-2; unclear D gene. Germline values: CDR1 MNHEY, CDR2 SMNVEV (reference sequence). CDR3 length: 13 residues. V was clipped by 4 bases and J by 2 bases, with 8 bases between them. In DNA, the CDR3 is TGTGCCAGCAGTTATTCAGGCAACTATGGCTACACCTTC. This gives the protein CASSYSGNYGYTF.

J is TRBJ2-1 and V is TRBV28, with 10 positions matching TRBD2. Per the germline V gene, CDR1 is MDHEN and CDR2 is SYDVKM. The CDR3 runs 16 residues. The V gene end was trimmed by 3 bases and the J gene end by 5 bases; junction bases not matched to a gene: 7. The CDR3 is CASSFLRLAGDNEQFF. Written as DNA, the CDR3 is TGTGCCAGCAGTTTCCTGCGGCTAGCGGGAGACAATGAGCAGTTCTTC.

In nucleotides, the CDR3 is TGTGCCAGCAGCTTCGCCGGGGAGCTGTTTTTT. This codes for CASSFAGELFF. The rearrangement links TRBV7-9 to TRBJ2-2; D ambiguous. The germline V gene encodes CDR1 SEHNR and CDR2 FQNEAQ (reference sequence). The CDR3 runs to 11 residues. Trimming stripped 3 bases from V and 6 bases from J, with 2 bases between. The complete variable domain, with remaining parts taken from reference TRBV7-9 and TRBJ2-2, reads DTGVSQNPRHKITKRGQNVTFRCDPISEHNRLYWYRQTLGQGPEFLTYFQNEAQLEKSRLLSDRFSAERPKGSFSTLEIQRTEQGDSAMYLCASSFAGELFFGEGSRLTVL.

The V call is TRBV6-5, the J call TRBJ2-7; D possibly corresponds to TRBD2 (5 bases). V gave up 3 bases and J gave up 5 bases, with 14 bases separating them. The CDR3 contains 14 residues. CDR1 MNHEY and CDR2 SVGAGI come from the germline V gene. The CDR3 region has the DNA TGTGCCAGCAGTTATGAGGCGGGCGTCCACGAGCAGTACTTC. Protein product: CASSYEAGVHEQYF.

Concerning this clone: Other nucleotide sequences in the sample specify the same CDR3. The chain employs TRBV5-6 and TRBJ2-7, with D unclear. The V end lost 2 bases, the J end lost 1 base, and 7 bases lay between the germline ends. This CDR3 is 13 amino acids long. Germline V gene sequence: CDR1 SGHDT, CDR2 YYEEEE. In DNA form, the CDR3 reads TGTGCCAGCAGCTTCGGTGCTTCCTACGAGCAGTACTTC. Translated, it gives CASSFGASYEQYF.